This is a list of T cell receptor beta chains from one sample in a study of T cell responses to AZD1222 COVID-19 vaccine. Clones were read by immunoSEQ multiplex PCR, and TCRdb kept only the in-frame ones, dropping some. The sample consists of 200,000 or so clones, 90% to 95% of them appearing once. The specimen comprised peripheral blood, sampled on day 0 of AZD1222 vaccination. These receptors were taken from an adult in good health. CDR3s include the opening cysteine and the closing phenylalanine or tryptophan. A D gene is named only where the DNA matches it firmly. Expanded clones get a size class; other rows say once, few or many, or leave the size out.

j_call	clone_size	d_call	v_call	cdr3_aa	cdr3_nt
TRBJ2-1	.	TRBD2	TRBV14	CASSQLSGIRGEQFF	TGTGCCAGCAGCCAATTAAGCGGGATCCGTGGTGAGCAGTTCTTC
TRBJ2-5	.	.	TRBV6-6	CASSPGGETQYF	TGTGCCAGCAGTCCCGGTGGGGAGACCCAGTACTTC
TRBJ2-2	.	.	TRBV24-1	CATSGSSHTGELFF	TGTGCCACCAGTGGGTCCAGTCACACCGGGGAGCTGTTTTTT
TRBJ2-7	.	TRBD2	TRBV15	CATSSHQVASGYEQYF	TGTGCCACCAGCAGCCACCAGGTCGCTAGCGGGTACGAGCAGTACTTC
TRBJ1-6	few	TRBD1	TRBV7-9	CASSPTGGSPLHF	TGTGCCAGCAGCCCGACAGGGGGCTCACCCCTCCACTTT
TRBJ2-3	.	TRBD2	TRBV13	CASSPAASGRASTDTQYF	TGTGCCAGCAGCCCGGCGGCTAGCGGGAGGGCCAGCACAGATACGCAGTATTTT
TRBJ1-2	.	.	TRBV19	CASSMHGTDYGYTF	TGTGCCAGTAGTATGCACGGAACCGACTATGGCTACACCTTC
TRBJ2-7	.	TRBD1	TRBV29-1	CSVGTGPYEQYF	TGCAGCGTCGGGACAGGGCCCTACGAGCAGTACTTC
TRBJ2-1	.	.	TRBV2	CASSESGNEQFF	TGTGCCAGCAGTGAATCGGGGAATGAGCAGTTCTTC
TRBJ1-6	.	.	TRBV28	CASTRGWQDNSPLHF	TGTGCCAGTACACGAGGTTGGCAGGATAATTCACCCCTCCACTTT
TRBJ2-7	.	.	TRBV4-2	CASSQELGTYEQYF	TGTGCCAGCAGCCAAGAGCTCGGAACCTACGAGCAGTACTTC
TRBJ2-7	.	TRBD2	TRBV29-1	CSANGRELYEQYF	TGCAGCGCGAACGGGCGGGAGTTGTACGAGCAGTACTTC
TRBJ2-5	.	TRBD2	TRBV6-5	CASSYSGLNQETQYF	TGTGCCAGCAGTTACTCGGGACTAAACCAAGAGACCCAGTACTTC
TRBJ2-3	.	TRBD2	TRBV19	CASTSGISTDTQYF	TGTGCCAGTACCAGCGGGATAAGCACAGATACGCAGTATTTT
TRBJ2-3	.	.	TRBV29-1	CSVLPDRGLAGVSPDTQYF	TGCAGCGTTCTGCCGGACAGGGGGCTAGCGGGAGTGTCCCCAGATACGCAGTATTTT
TRBJ2-7	.	.	TRBV20-1	CSASPGKEQYF	TGCAGTGCTAGTCCCGGGAAGGAGCAGTACTTC
TRBJ2-2	once	TRBD2	TRBV5-1	CASSLAGGAGELFF	TGCGCCAGCAGCTTGGCGGGAGGGGCCGGGGAGCTGTTTTTT
TRBJ2-1	.	TRBD2	TRBV4-1	CASSQDPAGGLGEQFF	TGCGCCAGCAGCCAAGATCCAGCGGGAGGGCTGGGTGAGCAGTTCTTC
TRBJ2-1	.	TRBD2	TRBV29-1	CSGAGTRGVGEQFF	TGCAGCGGGGCCGGGACTCGGGGGGTAGGTGAGCAGTTCTTC
TRBJ2-2	.	TRBD2	TRBV24-1	CATSDLGGSGRTGELFF	TGTGCCACCAGTGATCTGGGGGGTAGCGGGAGAACCGGGGAGCTGTTTTTT
TRBJ2-7	.	TRBD2	TRBV18	CASSRTSGYEQYF	TGTGCCAGCTCTCGGACTAGCGGTTACGAGCAGTACTTC
TRBJ2-5	.	.	TRBV6-5	CASRPGLLETQYF	TGTGCCAGCAGACCCGGGCTCTTGGAGACCCAGTACTTC
TRBJ1-1	once	.	TRBV3-1/TRBV3-2	CASSQDLRRTMNTEAFF	TGTGCCAGCAGCCAAGATCTTAGAAGGACAATGAACACTGAAGCTTTCTTT
TRBJ2-3	.	.	TRBV27	CASSFRGTDTQYF	TGTGCCAGCAGTTTCCGGGGAACAGATACGCAGTATTTT
TRBJ2-3	once	.	TRBV19	CASSIPEDTQYF	TGTGCCAGTAGTATCCCAGAAGATACGCAGTATTTT
TRBJ1-2	.	.	TRBV5-1	CASSREGGPLYGYTF	TGCGCCAGCAGCCGCGAGGGGGGCCCTTTATATGGCTACACCTTC
TRBJ2-7	.	.	TRBV2	CASSTRDTYSYEQYF	TGTGCCAGCAGCACCCGGGACACCTACTCCTACGAGCAGTACTTC
TRBJ2-3	.	.	TRBV7-9	CASQSLTDTQYF	TGTGCCAGCCAGAGTTTGACAGATACGCAGTATTTT
TRBJ2-4	few	.	TRBV20-1	CSASEQGRGDIQYF	TGCAGTGCTAGTGAACAGGGAAGGGGTGACATTCAGTACTTC
TRBJ2-7	once	.	TRBV4-1	CASSQDERGPEYEQYF	TGCGCCAGCAGCCAAGATGAGAGGGGTCCGGAGTACGAGCAGTACTTC
TRBJ2-7	.	.	TRBV2	CASLLQNSYEQYF	TGTGCCAGCCTCCTCCAGAACTCCTACGAGCAGTACTTC
TRBJ2-7	.	.	TRBV28	CASSLRGGGISYEQYF	TGTGCCAGCAGTTTGCGAGGAGGGGGTATCTCCTACGAGCAGTACTTC
TRBJ1-1	once	.	TRBV15	CATSRDQGAEAFF	TGTGCCACCAGCAGAGATCAAGGGGCTGAAGCTTTCTTT
TRBJ1-6	.	.	TRBV4-2	CASSQTQPSSPLHF	TGTGCCAGCAGCCAAACGCAGCCGTCTTCACCCCTCCACTTT
TRBJ1-2	.	TRBD1	TRBV12-3/TRBV12-4	CASSPGGGYGYTF	TGTGCCAGCAGTCCAGGGGGGGGCTATGGCTACACCTTC
TRBJ1-3	.	.	TRBV19	CATDNRVNGNTIYF	TGTGCCACCGATAACAGGGTGAACGGAAACACCATATATTTT
TRBJ2-7	.	TRBD2	TRBV5-6	CASSLVSGALYEQYF	TGTGCCAGCAGCTTGGTTAGCGGGGCCCTCTACGAGCAGTACTTC
TRBJ1-1	.	.	TRBV15	CATSSRSGTEAFF	TGTGCCACCAGCAGTCGCTCGGGGACTGAAGCTTTCTTT
TRBJ1-5	.	.	TRBV6-5	CASKRQTGSNQPQHF	TGTGCCAGCAAAAGACAGACGGGAAGCAATCAGCCCCAGCATTTT
TRBJ1-4	.	TRBD1	TRBV28	CASRQGIANEKLFF	TGTGCCAGCAGACAGGGGATAGCTAATGAAAAACTGTTTTTT
TRBJ2-7	.	.	TRBV4-1	CASSQERIRGPTTSHYEQYF	TGCGCCAGCAGCCAAGAGAGGATCCGGGGGCCAACGACTAGTCACTACGAGCAGTACTTC
TRBJ1-5	.	.	TRBV10-3	CAISEMGNQPQHF	TGTGCCATCAGTGAGATGGGGAATCAGCCCCAGCATTTT
TRBJ1-2	.	.	TRBV24-1	CATSLWDESGYTF	TGTGCCACCAGTCTTTGGGACGAGAGTGGCTACACCTTC
TRBJ2-6	.	TRBD1	TRBV19	CASRGDRVDGANVLTF	TGTGCCAGTAGGGGGGACAGGGTAGATGGGGCCAACGTCCTGACTTTC
TRBJ2-5	.	TRBD2	TRBV2	CASSEGREGETQYF	TGTGCCAGCAGTGAAGGGAGGGAGGGGGAGACCCAGTACTTC
TRBJ1-4	.	.	TRBV11-2	CASSEGEKLFF	TGTGCCAGCAGCGAGGGAGAAAAACTGTTTTTT
TRBJ1-4	.	.	TRBV13	CASSFRQRDEKLFF	TGTGCCAGCAGCTTTCGACAGAGGGATGAAAAACTGTTTTTT
TRBJ2-3	.	TRBD2	TRBV7-8	CASSYQGTSVITDTQYF	TGTGCCAGCAGCTACCAGGGGACTAGCGTTATCACAGATACGCAGTATTTT
TRBJ1-1	.	.	TRBV7-2	CASSLIGGLNTEAFF	TGTGCCAGCAGCTTGATTGGGGGTCTTAACACTGAAGCTTTCTTT
TRBJ2-1	.	.	TRBV9	CASSPGPPYNEQFF	TGTGCCAGCAGCCCTGGGCCCCCCTACAATGAGCAGTTCTTC
TRBJ2-1	.	TRBD1	TRBV7-3	CASGDRGFGEQFF	TGTGCCAGCGGGGACAGGGGATTTGGTGAGCAGTTCTTC
TRBJ2-1	.	.	TRBV7-7	CASSLAEGSKQFF	TGTGCTAGCAGCTTAGCGGAAGGCTCCAAGCAGTTCTTC
TRBJ1-6	few	.	TRBV7-9	CASSPSGSESPLHF	TGTGCCAGCAGCCCCTCCGGGTCGGAATCACCCCTCCACTTT
TRBJ1-2	.	.	TRBV28	CASSWSVGAGYTF	TGTGCCAGCAGTTGGTCGGTGGGGGCCGGCTACACCTTC
TRBJ2-5	.	TRBD1	TRBV6-5	CASSYPTGAQETQYF	TGTGCCAGCAGTTACCCGACAGGGGCCCAAGAGACCCAGTACTTC
TRBJ2-3	.	TRBD2	TRBV25-1	CASSSGNTDTQYF	TGTGCCAGCAGTAGCGGGAACACAGATACGCAGTATTTT
TRBJ2-5	.	TRBD2	TRBV6-4	CASSEGTSGQETQYF	TGTGCCAGCAGTGAGGGGACTAGCGGACAAGAGACCCAGTACTTC